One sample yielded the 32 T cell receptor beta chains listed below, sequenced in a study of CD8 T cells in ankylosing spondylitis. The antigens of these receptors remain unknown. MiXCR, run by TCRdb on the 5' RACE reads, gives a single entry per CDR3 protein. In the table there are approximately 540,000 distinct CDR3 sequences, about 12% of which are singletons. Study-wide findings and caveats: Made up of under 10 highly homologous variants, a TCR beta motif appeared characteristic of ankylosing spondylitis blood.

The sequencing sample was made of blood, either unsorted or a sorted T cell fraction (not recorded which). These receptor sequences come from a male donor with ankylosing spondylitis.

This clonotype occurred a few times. The CDR3 DNA sequence: TGCGCCAGCAGCATAGAACCGGGACGGAAAAGCTCCTACAATGAGCAGTTCTTC. Translated: CASSIEPGRKSSYNEQFF. The J gene is TRBJ2-1, the V gene TRBV5-1, with D tentatively TRBD1 or TRBD2 (5 bases each). Per the germline V gene, CDR1 is SGHRS and CDR2 is YFSETQ. V lost 4 bases and J lost 0, with 20 bases in between. This CDR3 has 18 amino acids.

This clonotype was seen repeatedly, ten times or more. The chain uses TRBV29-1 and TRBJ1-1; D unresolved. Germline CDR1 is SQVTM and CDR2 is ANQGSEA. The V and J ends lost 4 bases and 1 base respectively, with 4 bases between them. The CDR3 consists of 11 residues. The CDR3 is CSVAANTEAFF. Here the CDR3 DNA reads TGCAGCGTTGCCGCGAACACTGAAGCTTTCTTT.

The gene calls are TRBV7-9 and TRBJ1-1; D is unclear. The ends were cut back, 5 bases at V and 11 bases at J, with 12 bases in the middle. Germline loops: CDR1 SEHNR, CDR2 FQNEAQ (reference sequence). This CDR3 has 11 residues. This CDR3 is CASSAALRAFF. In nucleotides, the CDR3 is TGTGCCAGCAGCGCAGCCCTGAGGGCTTTCTTT.

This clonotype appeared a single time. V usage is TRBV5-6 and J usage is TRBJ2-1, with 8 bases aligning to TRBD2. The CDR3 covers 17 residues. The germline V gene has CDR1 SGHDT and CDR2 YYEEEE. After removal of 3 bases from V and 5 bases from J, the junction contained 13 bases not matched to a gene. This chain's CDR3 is CASSYNGLAPWNNEQFF. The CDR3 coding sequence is TGTGCCAGCAGCTACAATGGACTAGCCCCCTGGAACAATGAGCAGTTCTTC.

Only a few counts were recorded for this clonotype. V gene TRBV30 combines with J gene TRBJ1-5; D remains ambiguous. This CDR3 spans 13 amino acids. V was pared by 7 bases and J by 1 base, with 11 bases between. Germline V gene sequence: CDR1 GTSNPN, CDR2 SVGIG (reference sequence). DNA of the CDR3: TGTGCCTTTAGCTTGGGGAGCAATCAGCCCCAGCATTTT. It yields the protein CAFSLGSNQPQHF.

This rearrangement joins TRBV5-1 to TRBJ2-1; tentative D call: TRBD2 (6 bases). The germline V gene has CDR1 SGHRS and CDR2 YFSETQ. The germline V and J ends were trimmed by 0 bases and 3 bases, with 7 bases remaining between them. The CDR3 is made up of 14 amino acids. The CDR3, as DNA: TGCGCCAGCAGCTTGGGACTAGTCTACAATGAGCAGTTCTTC. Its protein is CASSLGLVYNEQFF.

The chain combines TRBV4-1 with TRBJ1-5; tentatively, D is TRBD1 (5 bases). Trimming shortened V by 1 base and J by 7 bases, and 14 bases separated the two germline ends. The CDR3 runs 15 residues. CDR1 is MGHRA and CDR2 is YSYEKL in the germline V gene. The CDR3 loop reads CASSQGDRTLQPQHF. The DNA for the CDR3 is TGCGCCAGCAGCCAAGGGGACCGAACCTTACAGCCCCAGCATTTT.

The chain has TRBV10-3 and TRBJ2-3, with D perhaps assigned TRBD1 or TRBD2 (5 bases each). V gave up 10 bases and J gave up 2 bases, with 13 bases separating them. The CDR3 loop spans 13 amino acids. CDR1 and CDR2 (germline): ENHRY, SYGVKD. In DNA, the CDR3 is TGTGCCACCAGGGAGATAACCACAGATACGCAGTATTTT. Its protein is CATREITTDTQYF.

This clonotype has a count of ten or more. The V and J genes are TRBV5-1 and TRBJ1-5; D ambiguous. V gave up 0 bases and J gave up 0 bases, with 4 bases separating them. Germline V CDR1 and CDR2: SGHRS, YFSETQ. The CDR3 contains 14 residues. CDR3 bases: TGCGCCAGCAGCTTGGAGGGTAGCAATCAGCCCCAGCATTTT. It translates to CASSLEGSNQPQHF.

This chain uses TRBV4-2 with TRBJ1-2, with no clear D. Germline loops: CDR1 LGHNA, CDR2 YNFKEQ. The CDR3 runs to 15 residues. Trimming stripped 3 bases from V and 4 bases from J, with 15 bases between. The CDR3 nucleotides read TGTGCCAGCAGCCACCCAAGGGTTCCCTCCTATGGCTACACCTTC. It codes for CASSHPRVPSYGYTF.

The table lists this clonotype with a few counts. Here the CDR3 DNA reads TGTGCCAGCAGAACAGGGGGAAACAATTCACCCCTCCACTTT. Its translation: CASRTGGNNSPLHF. The V call is TRBV27, the J call TRBJ1-6, with 8 positions matching TRBD1. The CDR3 spans 14 residues. Germline trimming cut 6 bases from V and 7 bases from J; bases unmatched to any gene: 5. Germline V lookup: CDR1 MNHEY, CDR2 SMNVEV (reference sequence).

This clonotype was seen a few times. This CDR3 reads CASTQTGDRDQPQHF. The CDR3 coding sequence is TGTGCCAGTACCCAAACGGGGGACAGGGATCAGCCCCAGCATTTT. The chain has TRBV19 and TRBJ1-5, with 9 nucleotides matching TRBD1. The CDR3 covers 15 residues. Trimming cost V 7 bases and J 5 bases; bases outside gene matches: 9. The V gene's germline CDR1 is LNHDA and CDR2 SQIVND (reference sequence).

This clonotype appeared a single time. The CDR3 region is CATSDPRTLGDEQFF. In DNA, the CDR3 is TGTGCCACCAGTGACCCCCGAACTCTCGGGGATGAGCAGTTCTTC. V usage is TRBV24-1 and J usage is TRBJ2-1; weak D call: TRBD2 (5 bases). V lost 4 bases, J lost 8 bases, and 17 bases lay in between. Germline CDR1 is KGHDR and CDR2 is SFDVKD. The CDR3 loop spans 15 amino acids.

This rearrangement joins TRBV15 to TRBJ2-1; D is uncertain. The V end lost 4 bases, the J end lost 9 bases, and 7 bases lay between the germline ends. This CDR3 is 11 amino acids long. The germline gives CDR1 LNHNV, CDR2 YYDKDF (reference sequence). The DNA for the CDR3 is TGTGCCACCAGCACCGGCGCTGAGCAGTTCTTC. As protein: CATSTGAEQFF.

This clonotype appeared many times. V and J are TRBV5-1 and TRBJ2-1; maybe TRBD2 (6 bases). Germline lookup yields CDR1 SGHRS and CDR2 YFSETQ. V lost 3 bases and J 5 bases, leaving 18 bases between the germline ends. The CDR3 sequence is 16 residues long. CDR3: CASSSRTKTRDNEQFF. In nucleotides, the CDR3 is TGCGCCAGCAGCTCCCGGACAAAGACTAGGGACAATGAGCAGTTCTTC.

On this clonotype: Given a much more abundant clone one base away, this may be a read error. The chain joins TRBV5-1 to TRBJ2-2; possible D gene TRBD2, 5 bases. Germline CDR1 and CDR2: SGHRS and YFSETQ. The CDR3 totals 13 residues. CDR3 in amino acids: CTSSLTGTGELFF. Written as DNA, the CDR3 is TGCACCAGCAGCTTGACGGGGACCGGGGAGCTGTTTTTT.

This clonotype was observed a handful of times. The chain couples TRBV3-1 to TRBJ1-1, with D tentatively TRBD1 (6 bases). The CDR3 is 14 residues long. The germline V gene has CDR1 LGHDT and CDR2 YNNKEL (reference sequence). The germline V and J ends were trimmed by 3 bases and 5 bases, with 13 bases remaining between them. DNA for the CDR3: TGTGCCAGCAGCCACTTACAGGGTGGGACTGAAGCTTTCTTT. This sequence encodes CASSHLQGGTEAFF.

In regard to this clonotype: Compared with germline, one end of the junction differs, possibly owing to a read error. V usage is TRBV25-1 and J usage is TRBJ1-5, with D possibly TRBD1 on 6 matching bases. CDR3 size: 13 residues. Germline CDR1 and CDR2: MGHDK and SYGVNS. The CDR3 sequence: CVSSGTWGQPQHF. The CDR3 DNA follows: TGTGTCAGCAGTGGGACATGGGGGCAGCCCCAGCATTTT.

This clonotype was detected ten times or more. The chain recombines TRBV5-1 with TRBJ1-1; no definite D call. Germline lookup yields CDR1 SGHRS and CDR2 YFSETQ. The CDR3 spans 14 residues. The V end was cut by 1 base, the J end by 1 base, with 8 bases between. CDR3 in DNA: TGCGCCAGCAGCTTGAACGGTGAGAACACTGAAGCTTTCTTT. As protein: CASSLNGENTEAFF.

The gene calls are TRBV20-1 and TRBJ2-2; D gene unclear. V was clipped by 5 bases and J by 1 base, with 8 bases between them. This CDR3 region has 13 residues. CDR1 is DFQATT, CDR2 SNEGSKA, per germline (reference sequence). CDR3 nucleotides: TGCAGTGCTGGCCTCGAGAACACCGGGGAGCTGTTTTTT. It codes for CSAGLENTGELFF.

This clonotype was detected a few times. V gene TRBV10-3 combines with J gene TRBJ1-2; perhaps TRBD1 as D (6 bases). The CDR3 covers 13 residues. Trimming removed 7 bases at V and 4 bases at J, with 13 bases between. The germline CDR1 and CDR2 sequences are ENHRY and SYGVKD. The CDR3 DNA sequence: TGTGCCATCACGGGGGCGCACCCCTATGGCTACACCTTC. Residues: CAITGAHPYGYTF.

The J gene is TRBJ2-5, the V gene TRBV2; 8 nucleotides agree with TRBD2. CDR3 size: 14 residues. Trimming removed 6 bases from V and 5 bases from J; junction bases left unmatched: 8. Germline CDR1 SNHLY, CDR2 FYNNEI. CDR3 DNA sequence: TGTGCCAGCAGGACGGGACTAGTTACGGAGACCCAGTACTTC. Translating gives CASRTGLVTETQYF.

CDR3 sequence (DNA): TGTGCCATCACTCCTCAGGGAATGAACACCGGGGAGCTGTTTTTT. Translating gives CAITPQGMNTGELFF. This chain uses TRBV10-3 with TRBJ2-2; TRBD1 is a possible D gene (5 bases). Germline CDR1 and CDR2: ENHRY and SYGVKD. The germline V and J ends were trimmed by 7 bases and 1 base, with 13 bases remaining between them. The CDR3 has 15 amino acids.

The CDR3 loop reads CSARDGLAPNEQFF. CDR3 coding DNA: TGCAGTGCTAGGGACGGACTAGCGCCAAATGAGCAGTTCTTC. The chain employs TRBV20-1 and TRBJ2-1; 9 bases agree with TRBD2. The CDR3 loop spans 14 amino acids. From germline, CDR1 is DFQATT and CDR2 SNEGSKA (reference sequence). V shed 3 bases and J 7 bases; nucleotides not matched to a gene: 7.

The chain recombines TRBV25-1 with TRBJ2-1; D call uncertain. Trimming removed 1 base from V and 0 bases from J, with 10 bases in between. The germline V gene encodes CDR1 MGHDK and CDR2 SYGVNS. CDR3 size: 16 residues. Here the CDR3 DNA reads TGTGCCAGCAGTGAATCTCCGGGCGGCTCCTACAATGAGCAGTTCTTC. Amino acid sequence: CASSESPGGSYNEQFF.

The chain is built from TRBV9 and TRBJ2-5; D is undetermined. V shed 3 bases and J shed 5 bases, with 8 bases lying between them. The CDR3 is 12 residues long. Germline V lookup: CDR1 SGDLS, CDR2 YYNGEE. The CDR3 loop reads CASSAQLETQYF. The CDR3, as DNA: TGTGCCAGCAGCGCCCAACTGGAGACCCAGTACTTC.

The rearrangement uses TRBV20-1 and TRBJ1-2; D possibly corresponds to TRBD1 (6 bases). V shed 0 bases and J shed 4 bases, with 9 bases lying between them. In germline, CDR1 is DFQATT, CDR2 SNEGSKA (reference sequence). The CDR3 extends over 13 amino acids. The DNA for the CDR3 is TGCAGTGCTAGAGACCGGGGGGCCTATGGCTACACCTTC. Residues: CSARDRGAYGYTF.

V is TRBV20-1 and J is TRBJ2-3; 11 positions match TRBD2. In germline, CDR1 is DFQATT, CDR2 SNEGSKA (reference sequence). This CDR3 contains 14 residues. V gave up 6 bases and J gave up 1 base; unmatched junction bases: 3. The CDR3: CSAEGLAGTDTQYF. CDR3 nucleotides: TGCAGTGCGGAGGGACTAGCGGGCACAGATACGCAGTATTTT.

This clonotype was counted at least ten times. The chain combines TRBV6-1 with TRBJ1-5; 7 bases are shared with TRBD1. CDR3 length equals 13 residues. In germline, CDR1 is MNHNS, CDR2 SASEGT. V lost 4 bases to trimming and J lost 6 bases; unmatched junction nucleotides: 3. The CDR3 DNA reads TGTGCCAGCAGTGGACAGGGCGGTCAGCCCCAGCATTTT. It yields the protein CASSGQGGQPQHF.

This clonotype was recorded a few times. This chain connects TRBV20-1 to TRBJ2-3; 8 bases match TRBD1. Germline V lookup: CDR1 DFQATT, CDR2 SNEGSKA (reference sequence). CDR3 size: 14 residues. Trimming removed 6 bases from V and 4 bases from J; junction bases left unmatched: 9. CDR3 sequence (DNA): TGCAGTGCCCACCGACAGGGGATCTCAGATACGCAGTATTTT. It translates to CSAHRQGISDTQYF.

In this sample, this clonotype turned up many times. CDR3 DNA sequence: TGTGCCATCAGTGCTTTGGTGGACACGGGTTCCTACGAGCAGTACTTC. Its protein is CAISALVDTGSYEQYF. V and J are TRBV10-3 and TRBJ2-7, with D possibly matching TRBD1 (5 bases). Trimming took off 4 bases at V and 1 base at J, with 17 bases between the two ends. This CDR3 spans 16 amino acids. Germline CDR1 is ENHRY and CDR2 is SYGVKD.

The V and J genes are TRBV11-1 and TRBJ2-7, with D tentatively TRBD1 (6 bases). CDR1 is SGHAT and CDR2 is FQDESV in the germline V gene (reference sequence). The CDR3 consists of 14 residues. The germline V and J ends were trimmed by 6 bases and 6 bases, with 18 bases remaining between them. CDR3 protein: CASSRGTHPIEQYF. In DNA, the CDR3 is TGTGCCAGCAGTAGGGGGACACACCCCATCGAGCAGTACTTC.